Included here is one T cell receptor beta chain sequence, with context. Combining a sample-barcoded 5' primer with a J-beta primer mix, a second PCR ran for roughly 7 to 11 cycles. One entry per CDR3 protein, called by TCRdb with MiXCR from the 5' RACE reads. The table lists around 850,000 distinct CDR3 sequences, 35% to 40% of them singletons. This sample is drawn from a study of blood T cells in healthy people across ages. The sample was blood. This TCR derives from a man aged 18 to 30 in good health.

DNA of the CDR3: TGTGCCAGCAGCCCCTTAACACAGGGAGGTGAGCAGTTCTTC. Amino acids: CASSPLTQGGEQFF. The chain uses TRBV7-6 and TRBJ2-1; D may match TRBD1 or TRBD2 (6 bases each). V was cut by 5 bases and J by 9 bases, with 17 bases left in between. The germline gives CDR1 SGHVS, CDR2 FNYEAQ. CDR3 length: 14 residues.